This record covers a single T cell receptor (beta chain). Its recognized antigen is unknown. Base quality data are lacking; no much larger clone is found one base away. This sample was taken from a study of OX40 agonist ivuxolimab in advanced cancers. About the investigation overall: Ivuxolimab, which targeted the costimulatory receptor OX40 (CD134), was an agonistic, fully human IgG2 monoclonal antibody. Intravenous ivuxolimab was administered to patients every 2 weeks at six dose levels: 0.01, 0.1, 0.3, 1.5, 3 and 10 mg/kg. Of the approximately 53 patients in dose escalation, about 20 had hepatocellular carcinoma, some 15 had melanoma, 9 had renal cell carcinoma and 9 had head and neck cancer. The dose-escalation cohort was approximately 83% male with a mean age of about 54 years, ranging from about 20 to 85. Patients were allowed to have had prior anti-PD-1, anti-PD-L1 or anti-CTLA-4 therapy, and 40% of the dose-escalation patients had been treated with checkpoint inhibitors. Partial responses were achieved by three dose-escalation patients, of whom one had hepatocellular carcinoma and two had cutaneous melanoma. The point of sequencing TCRbeta in the periphery was to test whether ivuxolimab changed TCR sequence diversity and drove clonal T-cell expansion. The paper describes the monotherapy dose-escalation part (N ≈ 52 patients) of the phase I trial of ivuxolimab.

CDR1 and CDR2 are drawn from the germline V gene (reference sequence): GTSNPN, SVGIG. Reading from cysteine to phenylalanine, the CDR3 counts 13 amino acids. Only the CDR3 DNA stays, 39 bases, in frame from base 1. The junction shows trimming of 4 bases on V and 7 bases on J, plus 14 bases between the germline ends. Findings and caveats that apply to the study as a whole: After ivuxolimab, expanded clones were on average more numerous among CD8+ T cells than among CD4+ T cells. In partial responders in the 0.1-3.0 mg/kg groups, normalized peripheral clonal expansion was found to be among the lowest, especially among CD8+ T cells. The antigen specificity of the clonally expanded peripheral T cells was not determined. Low levels of normalized T-cell clonal expansion were also seen in some patients who did not respond. At doses of 0.1 to 3.0 mg/kg, clonal expansion of both CD4+ and CD8+ T cells in blood was seen between baseline and week 6.

Patients with a history of autoimmune disease or receiving systemic immunosuppression were excluded from the trial. Peripheral blood for TCR sequencing was collected from all dose cohorts at baseline, on cycle 4 day 1, and on cycle 7 day 1. Samples were obtained from an open-label, multicenter, first-in-human phase I dose-escalation trial of ivuxolimab. The trial enrolled adults with locally advanced or metastatic head and neck squamous cell, hepatocellular, melanoma or renal cell carcinoma. Before TCR sequencing, CD4+ T cells and CD8+ T cells were sorted from peripheral blood as separate populations. Genomic DNA was extracted from sorted cells for sequencing of the TCRbeta CDR3 region. The immunoSEQ Assay was used for sequencing of TCRbeta CDR3 regions. TCRdb retrieved this table from immuneACCESS and kept in-frame rearrangements only. Not all clones are present; in checked studies, unresolved V genes account for under half, and no reason is known for the remainder. The sample data list over 70,000 clones, and around 90% of these were observed just once. The top ten clonotypes cover approximately 9.9% of the sample.

The specimen was CD4+ or CD8+ T cells sorted from blood, collected in a trial of the OX40 agonist ivuxolimab. The source is an adult with an advanced solid tumor such as melanoma, head and neck, liver or kidney cancer. The receptor chain draws on TRBV30 and TRBJ2-1; the D gene is unclear. The CDR3 region reads CAWKGPTWNEQFF. The sequenced DNA: TGTGCCTGGAAGGGTCCTACGTGGAATGAGCAGTTCTTC.